The clone carrying this T cell receptor (beta chain) was seen at least ten times. Its antigen is as yet unknown. The source of the sample is a study of CD8 T cells in ankylosing spondylitis. The study's findings and limits: Disease-associated clones were reportedly significantly overrepresented in matched ankylosing spondylitis synovial fluid.

In making TCR beta libraries, quantitative 5'-RACE with molecular barcodes was used. Each CDR3 protein gets one entry after TCRdb re-called the 5' RACE reads with MiXCR. The sample shows roughly 250,000 distinct CDR3 sequences, 8% to 9.5% of them seen only once. V dropped 3 bases and J dropped 6 bases, with 18 bases sitting between them. The CDR3 is 15 amino acids. Germline CDR1 is SGHRS and CDR2 is YFSETQ. The TCR sequence derives from a male donor with ankylosing spondylitis or in good health (not recorded which). The chain recombines TRBV5-1 with TRBJ1-2, with a possible D match to TRBD1 (6 bases). The sequenced material came from blood, either unsorted or a sorted T cell fraction (not recorded which). CDR3 nucleotides: TGCGCCAGCAGCTCGAGAGGACAGCCGGCCGATGGCTACACCTTC. It codes for CASSSRGQPADGYTF.